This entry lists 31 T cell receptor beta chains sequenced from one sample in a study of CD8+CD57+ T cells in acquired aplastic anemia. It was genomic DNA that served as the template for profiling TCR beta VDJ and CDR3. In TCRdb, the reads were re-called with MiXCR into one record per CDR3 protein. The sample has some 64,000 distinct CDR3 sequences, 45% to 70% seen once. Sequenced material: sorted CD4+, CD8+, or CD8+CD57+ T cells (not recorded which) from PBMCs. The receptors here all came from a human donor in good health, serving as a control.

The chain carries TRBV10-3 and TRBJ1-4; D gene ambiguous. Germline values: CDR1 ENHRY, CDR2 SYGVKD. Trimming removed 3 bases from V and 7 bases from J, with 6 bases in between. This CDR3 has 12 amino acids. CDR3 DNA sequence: TGTGCCATCAGTGACGTGGGTGAAAAACTGTTTTTT. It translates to CAISDVGEKLFF.

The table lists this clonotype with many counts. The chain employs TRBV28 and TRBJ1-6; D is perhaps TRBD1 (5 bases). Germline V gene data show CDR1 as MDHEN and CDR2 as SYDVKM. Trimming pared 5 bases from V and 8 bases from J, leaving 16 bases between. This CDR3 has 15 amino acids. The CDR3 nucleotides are TGTGCCAGCAGTCGGGGACCCCGGGGATATTCACCCCTCCACTTT. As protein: CASSRGPRGYSPLHF.

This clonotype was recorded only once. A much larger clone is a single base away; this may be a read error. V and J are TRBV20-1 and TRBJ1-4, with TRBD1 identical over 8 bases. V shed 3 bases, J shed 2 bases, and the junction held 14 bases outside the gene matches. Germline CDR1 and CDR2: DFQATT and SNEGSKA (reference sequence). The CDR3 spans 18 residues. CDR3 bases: TGCAGTGCTAGGACCGGGACAGGAGGGGGTGTGACTAATGAAAAACTGTTTTTT. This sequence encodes CSARTGTGGGVTNEKLFF.

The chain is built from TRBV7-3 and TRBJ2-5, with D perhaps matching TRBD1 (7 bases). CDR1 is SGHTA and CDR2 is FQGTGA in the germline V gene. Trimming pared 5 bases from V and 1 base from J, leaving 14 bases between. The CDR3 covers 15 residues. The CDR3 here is CASSGTAGAQETQYF. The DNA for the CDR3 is TGTGCCAGCAGCGGGACAGCGGGTGCCCAAGAGACCCAGTACTTC.

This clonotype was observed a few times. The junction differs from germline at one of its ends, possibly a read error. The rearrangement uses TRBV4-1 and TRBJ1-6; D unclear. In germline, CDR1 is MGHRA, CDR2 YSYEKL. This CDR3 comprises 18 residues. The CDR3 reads CASSQPDGGSSYNSPPHF. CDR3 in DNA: TGCGCCAGCAGCCAGCCGGACGGCGGGAGCTCCTATAATTCACCCCCCCACTTT.

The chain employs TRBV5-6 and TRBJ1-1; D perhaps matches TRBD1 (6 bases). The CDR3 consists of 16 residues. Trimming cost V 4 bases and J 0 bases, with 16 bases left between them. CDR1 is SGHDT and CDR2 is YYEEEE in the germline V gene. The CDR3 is CASSPDSWALNTEAFF. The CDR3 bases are TGTGCCAGCAGCCCGGACAGTTGGGCATTGAACACTGAAGCTTTCTTT.

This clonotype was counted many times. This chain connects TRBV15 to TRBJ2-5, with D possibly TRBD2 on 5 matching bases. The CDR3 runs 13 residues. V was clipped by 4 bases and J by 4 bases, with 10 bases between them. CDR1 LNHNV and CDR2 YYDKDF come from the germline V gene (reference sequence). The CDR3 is CATSIYGGETQYF. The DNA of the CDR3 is TGTGCCACCAGCATCTACGGAGGAGAGACCCAGTACTTC.

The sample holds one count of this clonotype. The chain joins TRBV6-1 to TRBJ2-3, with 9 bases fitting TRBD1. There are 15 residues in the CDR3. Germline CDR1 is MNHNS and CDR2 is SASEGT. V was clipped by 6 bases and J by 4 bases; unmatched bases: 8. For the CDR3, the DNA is TGTGCCAGCAGGGAGGGACAGGGTGAATCAGATACGCAGTATTTT. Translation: CASREGQGESDTQYF.

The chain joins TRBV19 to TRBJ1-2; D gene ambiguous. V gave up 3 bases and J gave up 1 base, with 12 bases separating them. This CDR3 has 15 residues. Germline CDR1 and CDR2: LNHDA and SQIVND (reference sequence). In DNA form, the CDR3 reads TGTGCCAGTAGTATTGCCAGTCTCGATAACTATGGCTACACCTTC. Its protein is CASSIASLDNYGYTF.

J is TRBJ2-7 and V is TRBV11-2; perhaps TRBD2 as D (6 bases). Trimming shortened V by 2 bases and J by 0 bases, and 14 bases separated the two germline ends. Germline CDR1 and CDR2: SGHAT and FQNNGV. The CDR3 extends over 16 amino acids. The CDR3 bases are TGTGCCAGCAGCTTATTAGCGGACTTACACTCCTACGAGCAGTACTTC. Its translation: CASSLLADLHSYEQYF.

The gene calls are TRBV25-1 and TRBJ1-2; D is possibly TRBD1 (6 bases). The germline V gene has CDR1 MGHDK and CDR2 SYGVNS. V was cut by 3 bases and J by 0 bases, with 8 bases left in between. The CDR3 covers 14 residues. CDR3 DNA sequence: TGTGCCAGCAGTGAGAACAGGGCTAACTATGGCTACACCTTC. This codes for CASSENRANYGYTF.

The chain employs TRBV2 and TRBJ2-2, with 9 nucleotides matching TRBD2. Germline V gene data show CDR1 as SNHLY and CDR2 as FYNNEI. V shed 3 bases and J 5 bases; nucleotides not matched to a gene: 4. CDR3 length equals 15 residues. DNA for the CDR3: TGTGCCAGCAGTGAGGCTAGCGGGGCGACCGGGGAGCTGTTTTTT. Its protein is CASSEASGATGELFF.

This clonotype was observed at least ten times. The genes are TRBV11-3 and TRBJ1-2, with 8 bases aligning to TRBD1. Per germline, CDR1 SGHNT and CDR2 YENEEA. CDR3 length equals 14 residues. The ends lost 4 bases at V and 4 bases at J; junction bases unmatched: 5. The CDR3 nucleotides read TGTGCCAGCAGCTCCTACAGGGGGTCCTATGGCTACACCTTC. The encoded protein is CASSSYRGSYGYTF. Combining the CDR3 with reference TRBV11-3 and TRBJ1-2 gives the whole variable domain EAGVVQSPRYKIIEKKQPVAFWCNPISGHNTLYWYLQNLGQGPELLIRYENEEAVDDSQLPKDRFSAERLKGVDSTLKIQPAELGDSAVYLCASSSYRGSYGYTFGSGTRLTVV.

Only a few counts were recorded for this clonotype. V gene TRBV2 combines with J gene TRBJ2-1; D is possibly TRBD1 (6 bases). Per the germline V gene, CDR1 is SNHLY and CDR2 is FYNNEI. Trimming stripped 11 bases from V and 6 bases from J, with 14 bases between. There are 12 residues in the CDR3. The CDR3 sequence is CAGKGGTNEQFF. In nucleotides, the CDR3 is TGTGCCGGCAAAGGGGGAACCAATGAGCAGTTCTTC.

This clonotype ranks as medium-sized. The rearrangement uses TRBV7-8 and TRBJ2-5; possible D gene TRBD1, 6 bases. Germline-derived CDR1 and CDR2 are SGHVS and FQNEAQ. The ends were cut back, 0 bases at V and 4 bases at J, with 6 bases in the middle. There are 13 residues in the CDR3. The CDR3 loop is CASSLAGGETQYF. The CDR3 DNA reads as TGTGCCAGCAGCTTAGCAGGGGGAGAGACCCAGTACTTC.

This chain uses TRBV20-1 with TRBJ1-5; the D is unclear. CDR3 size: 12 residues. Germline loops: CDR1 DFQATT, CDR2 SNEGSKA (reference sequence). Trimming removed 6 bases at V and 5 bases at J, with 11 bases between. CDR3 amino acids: CSAHESDQPQHF. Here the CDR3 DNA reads TGCAGTGCGCATGAGTCGGATCAGCCCCAGCATTTT.

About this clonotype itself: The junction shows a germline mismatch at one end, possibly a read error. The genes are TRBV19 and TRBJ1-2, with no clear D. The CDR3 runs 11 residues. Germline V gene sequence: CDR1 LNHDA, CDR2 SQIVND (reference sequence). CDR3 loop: CACSVSSGYAF. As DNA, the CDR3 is TGTGCCTGTAGTGTGAGCAGTGGCTACGCCTTC. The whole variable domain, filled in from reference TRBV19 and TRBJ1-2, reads DGGITQSPKYLFRKEGQNVTLSCEQNLNHDAMYWYRQDPGQGLRLIYYSQIVNDFQKGDIAEGYSVSREKKESFPLTVTSAQKNPTAFYLCACSVSSGYAFGSGTRLTVV.

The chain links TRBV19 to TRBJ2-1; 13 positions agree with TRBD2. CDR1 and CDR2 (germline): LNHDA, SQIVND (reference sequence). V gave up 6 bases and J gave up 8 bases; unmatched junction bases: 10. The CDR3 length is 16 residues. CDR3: CASSTTGTSGADEQFF. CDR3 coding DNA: TGTGCCAGTAGCACCACCGGGACTAGCGGGGCCGATGAGCAGTTCTTC.

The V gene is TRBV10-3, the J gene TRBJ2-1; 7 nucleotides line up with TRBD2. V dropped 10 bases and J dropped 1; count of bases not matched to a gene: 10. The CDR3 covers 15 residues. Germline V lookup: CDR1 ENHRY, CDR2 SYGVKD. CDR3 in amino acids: CASGGLDFSYNEQFF. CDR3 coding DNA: TGTGCCAGCGGGGGACTCGACTTTTCCTACAATGAGCAGTTCTTC.

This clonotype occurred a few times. In DNA form, the CDR3 reads TGTGCCAGCAGCTTAACCCCGAACTATGGCTACACCTTC. This gives the protein CASSLTPNYGYTF. J is TRBJ1-2 and V is TRBV7-2, with D uncertain. Trimming stripped 2 bases from V and 2 bases from J, with 6 bases between. This CDR3 region has 13 residues. The germline gives CDR1 SGHTA, CDR2 FQGNSA.

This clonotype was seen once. CDR3 in amino acids: CASSPSVGGYYEQYF. CDR3 nucleotides: TGTGCCAGCAGCCCAAGTGTGGGGGGCTACTACGAGCAGTACTTC. The rearrangement links TRBV13 to TRBJ2-7, with D perhaps matching TRBD1 or TRBD2 (6 bases each). The CDR3 length is 15 residues. CDR1 is PRHDT, CDR2 FYEKMQ, per germline (reference sequence). V was cut by 5 bases and J by 3 bases, with 17 bases left in between.

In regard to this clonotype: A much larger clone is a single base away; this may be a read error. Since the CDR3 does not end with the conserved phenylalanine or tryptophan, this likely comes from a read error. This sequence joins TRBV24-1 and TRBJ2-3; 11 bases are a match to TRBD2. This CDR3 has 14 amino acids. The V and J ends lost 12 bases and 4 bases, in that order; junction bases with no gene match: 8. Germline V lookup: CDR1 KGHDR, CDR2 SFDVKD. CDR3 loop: CAWKTSGTSDTQYS. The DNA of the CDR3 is TGTGCCTGGAAGACTAGCGGGACGTCAGATACGCAGTATTCT.

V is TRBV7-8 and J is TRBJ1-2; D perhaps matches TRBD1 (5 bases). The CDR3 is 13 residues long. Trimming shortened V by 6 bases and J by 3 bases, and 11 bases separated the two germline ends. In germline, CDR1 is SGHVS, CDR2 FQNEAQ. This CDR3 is CASSSGGDYGYTF. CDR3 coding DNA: TGTGCCAGCAGTTCCGGGGGGGACTATGGCTACACCTTC.

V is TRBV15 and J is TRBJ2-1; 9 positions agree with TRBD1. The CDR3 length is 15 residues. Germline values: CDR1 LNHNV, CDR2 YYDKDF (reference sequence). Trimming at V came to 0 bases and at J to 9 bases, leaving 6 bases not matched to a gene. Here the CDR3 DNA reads TGTGCCACCAGCAGAGAGGGACAGGGAGTTCGTGAGCAGTTCTTC. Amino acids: CATSREGQGVREQFF.

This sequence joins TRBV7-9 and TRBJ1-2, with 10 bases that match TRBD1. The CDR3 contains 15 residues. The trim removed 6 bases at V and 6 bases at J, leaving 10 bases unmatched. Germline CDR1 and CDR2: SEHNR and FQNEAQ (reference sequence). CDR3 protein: CASREAGQGENGYTF. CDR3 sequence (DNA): TGTGCCAGCAGAGAAGCCGGACAGGGGGAGAATGGCTACACCTTC.

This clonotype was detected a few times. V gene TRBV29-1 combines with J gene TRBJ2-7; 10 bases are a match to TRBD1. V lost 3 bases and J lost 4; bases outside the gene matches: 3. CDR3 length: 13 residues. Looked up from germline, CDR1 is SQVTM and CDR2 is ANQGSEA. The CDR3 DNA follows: TGCAGCGTTGAGATGGACAGGGGGTACGAGCAGTACTTC. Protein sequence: CSVEMDRGYEQYF.

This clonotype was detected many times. CDR3 sequence: CASSQGTSGSMKETQYF. For the CDR3, the DNA is TGCGCCAGCAGCCAGGGCACTAGCGGGAGTATGAAAGAGACCCAGTACTTC. The chain joins TRBV4-1 to TRBJ2-5, with 11 bases fitting TRBD2. Looked up from germline, CDR1 is MGHRA and CDR2 is YSYEKL. V dropped 3 bases and J dropped 3; count of bases not matched to a gene: 9. The CDR3 has 17 amino acids.

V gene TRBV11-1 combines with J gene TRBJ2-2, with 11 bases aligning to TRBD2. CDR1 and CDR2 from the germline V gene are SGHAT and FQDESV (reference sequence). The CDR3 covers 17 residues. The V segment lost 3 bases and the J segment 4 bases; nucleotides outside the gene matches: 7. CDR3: CASSFRGTSGGTGELFF. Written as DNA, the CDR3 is TGTGCCAGCAGCTTCAGAGGTACTAGCGGGGGCACCGGGGAGCTGTTTTTT. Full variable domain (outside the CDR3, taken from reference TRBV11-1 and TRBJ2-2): EAEVAQSPRYKITEKSQAVAFWCDPISGHATLYWYRQILGQGPELLVQFQDESVVDDSQLPKDRFSAERLKGVDSTLKIQPAELGDSAMYLCASSFRGTSGGTGELFFGEGSRLTVL.

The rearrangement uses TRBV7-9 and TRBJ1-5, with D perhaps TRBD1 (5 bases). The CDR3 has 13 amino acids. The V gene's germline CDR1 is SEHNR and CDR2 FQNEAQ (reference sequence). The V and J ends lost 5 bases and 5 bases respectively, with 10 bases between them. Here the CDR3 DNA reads TGTGCCAGCAGCCCGGGGACTCATCAGCCCCAGCATTTT. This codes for CASSPGTHQPQHF.

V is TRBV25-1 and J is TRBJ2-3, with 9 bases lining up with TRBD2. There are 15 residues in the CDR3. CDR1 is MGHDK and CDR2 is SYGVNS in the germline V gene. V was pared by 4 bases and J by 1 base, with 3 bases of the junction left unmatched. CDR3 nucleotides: TGTGCCAGCAGTGCGTCTAGCGGGGGCACAGATACGCAGTATTTT. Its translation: CASSASSGGTDTQYF. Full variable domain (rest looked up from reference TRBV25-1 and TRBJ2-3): EADIYQTPRYLVIGTGKKITLECSQTMGHDKMYWYQQDPGMELHLIHYSYGVNSTEKGDLSSESTVSRIRTEHFPLTLESARPSHTSQYLCASSASSGGTDTQYFGPGTRLTVL.

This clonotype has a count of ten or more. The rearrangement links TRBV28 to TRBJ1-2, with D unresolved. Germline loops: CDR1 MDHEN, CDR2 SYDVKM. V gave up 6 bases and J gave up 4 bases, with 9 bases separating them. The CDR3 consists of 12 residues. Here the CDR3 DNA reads TGTGCCAGCAGCCAGAATATCTATGGCTACACCTTC. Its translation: CASSQNIYGYTF.